This TCR beta chain was sequenced during a study of regulatory T cells in long-lasting Graves disease. About the study: Those Graves' patients who were newly diagnosed had been on antithyroid drugs under 3 months. Overall study results and limits: Possibly, too few samples lowered accuracy.

TCR beta libraries were built with iRepertoire HTBI primers and Arm-PCR of CDR3 regions. A single record per CDR3 protein comes from TCRdb applying MiXCR to the multiplex PCR reads. This sample has some 450,000 distinct CDR3 sequences, with 15% to 20% found just once. This clonotype was detected ten times or more. What it binds is not known. The germline V gene encodes CDR1 SGHDN and CDR2 FVKESK. This CDR3 region has 15 residues. J was trimmed by 9 bases and V by 3 bases; bases with no gene match: 7. The time point: newly diagnosed GD, antithyroid drugs for less than 3 months. The TCR library was made from RNA that had been extracted from PBMCs in TRIzol. EDTA tubes received around 9 milliliters of drawn peripheral blood. The same sample was also studied in work on T cells in Graves' hyperthyroidism and ophthalmopathy.

The rearrangement links TRBV14 to TRBJ2-1, with 11 bases aligning to TRBD2. Here the sequenced sample was peripheral blood mononuclear cells (PBMCs), taken at new diagnosis, from a patient treated with antithyroid drugs. The receptor's source is a woman in her 30s with Graves disease. The CDR3 DNA follows: TGTGCCAGCAGCCAGATAGCGGGAGGGCCTAGTGAGCAGTTCTTC. Encoded protein: CASSQIAGGPSEQFF.